The subject of this entry is one T cell receptor beta chain. Antigen specificity is unknown. This clone may be a read error of a much larger clone one base away. This specimen belongs to a study of regulatory T cells in long-lasting Graves disease. Findings and caveats of the study: TCR diversity was lower in persistent Graves' patients than in newly diagnosed ones. Whereas new patients shared 966 public clonotypes, persistent patients shared more, at about 2,700.

Time point given: newly diagnosed GD, antithyroid drugs for less than 3 months. From RNA extracted from PBMCs, the TCR library was made. Germline values: CDR1 SQVTM, CDR2 ANQGSEA. V was pared by 6 bases and J by 7 bases, with 16 bases of the junction left unmatched. The CDR3 loop spans 15 amino acids. iRepertoire HTBI primers and Arm-PCR of CDR3 regions built TCR beta libraries. Using its own MiXCR run on the multiplex PCR reads, TCRdb lists one record per CDR3 protein. The sample yields about 620,000 distinct CDR3 sequences, roughly 15% seen once. These data are also associated with another study on T cells in Graves' hyperthyroidism and ophthalmopathy. From that report: Blood samples included most of the expanded thyroid clonotypes exceeding 0.001.

Material: peripheral blood mononuclear cells (PBMCs), obtained at new diagnosis, from a patient treated with antithyroid drugs. The chain carries TRBV29-1 and TRBJ2-7; 9 positions match TRBD1. This sequence originates from a woman between 25 and 40 years old with Graves disease. This CDR3 reads CSVLTGTGSRDEQYF. Written as DNA, the CDR3 is TGCAGCGTGCTTACCGGGACAGGGAGCCGCGATGAGCAGTACTTC.